This T cell receptor beta chain was identified in a study of cytomegalovirus exposure and HLA in healthy donors. CDR3 length: 16 amino acids. CDR1 and CDR2 (germline): SGHVS, FNYEAQ. V lost 5 bases, J lost 6 bases, and 23 bases lay in between. Sequencing used immunoSEQ multiplex PCR; TCRdb keeps in-frame clones, though not all of them. The sample records hundreds of thousands of clones, roughly 89% being singletons. Overall study results and limits: As was reported, the classifier diagnosed cytomegalovirus status with high specificity and sensitivity. The tendency of first-cohort TCR clusters to co-occur in the roughly 130 validation repertoires emerged from a later analysis. A list of around 150 TCR beta chains associated with cytomegalovirus was given.

Concerning this clone: Its specificity is not known.

The rearrangement links TRBV7-6 to TRBJ2-7; D may be TRBD1 (6 bases). The origin of this receptor is a man between 18 and 29 years old in good health and CMV-seronegative. Sequencing input: PBMCs. CDR3 protein: CASSRQVPSGTSEQYF. In DNA, the CDR3 is TGTGCCAGCAGCAGACAGGTCCCTTCAGGTACGAGCGAGCAGTACTTC.